These T cell receptor beta chains were read from a single sample in a study of T cell responses to AZD1222 COVID-19 vaccine. TCRdb keeps only in-frame clones here, not all; method: immunoSEQ multiplex PCR. The repertoire holds about 100,000 clones, with approximately 87% as singletons. The material was peripheral blood, obtained on day 0 of AZD1222 vaccination. These receptors came from an adult in good health. The CDR3 runs from the conserved cysteine through the conserved F or W. A D gene is named only where the DNA matches it firmly. Size is stated for part of the rows, as once, few or many counts, or as a class when the clone is expanded.

J	size	D	V	CDR3	DNA
TRBJ2-3	.	.	TRBV7-2	CASSLVGSGGTQYF	TGTGCCAGCAGCTTAGTTGGTAGCGGAGGCACGCAGTATTTT
TRBJ2-7	.	TRBD1	TRBV20-1	CSASSVGTGTGFYEQYF	TGCAGTGCTAGTTCTGTTGGCACCGGGACAGGGTTCTACGAGCAGTACTTC
TRBJ1-5	.	.	TRBV6-5	CASSYANGPQHF	TGTGCCAGCAGTTACGCGAATGGGCCCCAGCATTTT
TRBJ2-6	.	.	TRBV3-1/TRBV3-2	CASSRSEGANVLTF	TGTGCCAGCAGCCGGTCAGAGGGGGCCAACGTCCTGACTTTC
TRBJ2-7	.	.	TRBV5-6	CASSLRSEQYF	TGTGCCAGCAGCCTTAGGAGCGAGCAGTACTTC
TRBJ2-5	few	.	TRBV21-1	CASSRPLETQYF	TGTGCCAGCAGCAGGCCACTAGAGACCCAGTACTTC
TRBJ1-2	.	TRBD1	TRBV5-1	CASSQDRVLQHGYTF	TGCGCCAGCAGCCAAGACAGGGTGCTTCAACATGGCTACACCTTC
TRBJ1-2	.	.	TRBV19	CASSPYAPYGYTF	TGTGCCAGTAGTCCGTATGCCCCCTATGGCTACACCTTC
TRBJ1-2	.	.	TRBV12-3/TRBV12-4	CASTDNWVLGYTF	TGTGCCAGCACCGACAATTGGGTTCTCGGCTACACCTTC
TRBJ1-3	.	TRBD1	TRBV25-1	CASRDRGDGNTIYF	TGTGCCAGCCGGGACAGGGGAGATGGAAACACCATATATTTT
TRBJ1-1	.	TRBD1	TRBV10-3	CAISGLRDSDTEAFF	TGTGCCATCAGCGGGCTTCGGGACAGCGACACTGAAGCTTTCTTT
TRBJ2-5	.	.	TRBV18	CASSQGPGTETQYF	TGTGCCAGCTCACAAGGGCCAGGGACAGAGACCCAGTACTTC
TRBJ2-5	once	TRBD2	TRBV6-5	CASRGTSGDQETQYF	TGTGCCAGCAGGGGGACTAGCGGGGATCAAGAGACCCAGTACTTC
TRBJ1-5	once	.	TRBV5-5	CASSLRDQPQHF	TGTGCCAGCAGCTTGCGAGATCAGCCCCAGCATTTT
TRBJ1-2	.	.	TRBV18	CASSPKTGYGYTF	TGTGCCAGCTCACCCAAAACCGGCTATGGCTACACCTTC